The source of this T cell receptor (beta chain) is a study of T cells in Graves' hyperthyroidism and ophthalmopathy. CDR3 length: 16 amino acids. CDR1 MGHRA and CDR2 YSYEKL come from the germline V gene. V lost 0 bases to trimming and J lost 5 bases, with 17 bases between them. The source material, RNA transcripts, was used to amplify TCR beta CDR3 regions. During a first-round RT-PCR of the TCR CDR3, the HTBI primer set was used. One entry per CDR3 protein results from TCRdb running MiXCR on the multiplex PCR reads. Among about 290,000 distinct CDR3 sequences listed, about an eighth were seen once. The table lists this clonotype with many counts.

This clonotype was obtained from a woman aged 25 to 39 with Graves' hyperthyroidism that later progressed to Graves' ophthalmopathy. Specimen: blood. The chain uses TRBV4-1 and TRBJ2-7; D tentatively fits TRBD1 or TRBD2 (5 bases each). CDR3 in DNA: TGCGCCAGCAGCCAAGAACAGGCGCGATTCGGGAACGAGCAGTACTTC. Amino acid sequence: CASSQEQARFGNEQYF.